This TCR beta chain emerged from a study of blood T cell repertoires in COVID-19. Study as a whole: Whether acute or convalescent, the COVID-19 samples came from the United States, Italy and Spain. T cells, B-cell-depleted T cells, or PBMCs supplied cDNA or gDNA.

Deletions cut 1 base from V and 7 bases from J, with 16 bases between. This CDR3 is built from 15 residues. Germline CDR1 is SGHAT and CDR2 is FQNNGV. Authors' data handling: Estimation of nucleated cell counts was performed using reference gene primer amplification. The data were produced by immunoSEQ multiplex PCR, yet TCRdb's version contains in-frame clones alone and is incomplete. Clone size and V and J calls were adopted from that table, with D and trimming inferred from the DNA. The sample shows more than 250,000 clones, around 90% of them seen only once. The chain links TRBV11-2 to TRBJ2-5; perhaps TRBD1 as D (6 bases). Material: peripheral blood. This TCR came from a man aged 50 or older with active or convalescent COVID-19. The CDR3: CASSLGDGQFGTQYF. CDR3 DNA sequence: TGTGCCAGCAGCTTAGGTGATGGACAGTTCGGGACCCAGTACTTC.